Listed here are 27 T cell receptor beta chains from one sample, sequenced in a study of cytomegalovirus exposure and HLA in healthy donors. PCR primers comprised 60 Vbeta and 13 Jbeta primers. Sequencing was performed with immunoSEQ multiplex PCR; in TCRdb, only in-frame clones are kept and a portion is missing. This table holds about 150,000 clones, over 70% found once. Sequencing input: PBMCs. These receptors all come from a male donor in good health and CMV-seronegative.

This chain connects TRBV5-1 to TRBJ1-5; 8 bases align to TRBD1. The CDR3 contains 15 residues. Germline assignment: CDR1 SGHRS and CDR2 YFSETQ. After removal of 4 bases from V and 6 bases from J, the junction contained 9 bases not matched to a gene. The CDR3 here is CASSPSGGLGQPQHF. The CDR3 DNA follows: TGCGCCAGCAGCCCTTCAGGGGGCCTGGGTCAGCCCCAGCATTTT.

This chain connects TRBV2 to TRBJ1-3; 8 bases are shared with TRBD1. Germline values: CDR1 SNHLY, CDR2 FYNNEI. This CDR3 is 17 amino acids long. The trim removed 4 bases at V and 3 bases at J, leaving 11 bases unmatched. The chain's CDR3 is CASSAEDREGLGNTIYF. The DNA for the CDR3 is TGTGCCAGCAGTGCCGAGGACAGGGAAGGTCTTGGAAACACCATATATTTT. The variable domain in full, with the rest retrieved from reference TRBV2 and TRBJ1-3, is EPEVTQTPSHQVTQMGQEVILRCVPISNHLYFYWYRQILGQKVEFLVSFYNNEISEKSEIFDDQFSVERPDGSNFTLKIRSTKLEDSAMYFCASSAEDREGLGNTIYFGEGSWLTVV.

This CDR3 reads CASSLRTGDDEAFF. CDR3 DNA sequence: TGTGCCAGTAGTCTCAGGACAGGAGACGATGAAGCTTTCTTT. This chain links TRBV19 with TRBJ1-1; 7 bases agree with TRBD1. Trimming cost V 5 bases and J 7 bases; bases outside gene matches: 10. CDR1 and CDR2 (germline): LNHDA, SQIVND (reference sequence). The CDR3 sequence is 14 residues long.

The V and J genes are TRBV9 and TRBJ2-2; 8 positions match TRBD1. CDR3 size: 16 residues. CDR1 and CDR2 from the germline V gene are SGDLS and YYNGEE. The V segment lost 4 bases and the J segment 6 bases; nucleotides outside the gene matches: 11. The CDR3 protein is CASSPGGASAAGELFF. For the CDR3, the DNA is TGTGCCAGCAGCCCAGGGGGCGCATCGGCGGCCGGGGAGCTGTTTTTT.

V and J are TRBV27 and TRBJ2-5; 8 bases map to TRBD2. Losses at the gene ends were 2 bases for V and 5 bases for J; bases not matched to a gene: 4. The CDR3 has 14 amino acids. In germline, CDR1 is MNHEY, CDR2 SMNVEV (reference sequence). Here the CDR3 DNA reads TGTGCCAGCAGTTTAAAAGCGGGGGTTGAGACCCAGTACTTC. Protein sequence: CASSLKAGVETQYF.

The chain employs TRBV28 and TRBJ2-7, with D perhaps TRBD2 (6 bases). Germline lookup yields CDR1 MDHEN and CDR2 SYDVKM. V was cut by 6 bases and J by 4 bases, with 7 bases left in between. This CDR3 is 11 amino acids long. The CDR3, as DNA: TGTGCCAGCAGGGGGACTTACGAGCAGTACTTC. It encodes CASRGTYEQYF.

The V and J genes are TRBV5-1 and TRBJ2-2; 7 bases align to TRBD1. The V gene's germline CDR1 is SGHRS and CDR2 YFSETQ. J gave up 7 bases and V 1 base, and 7 bases lay outside the gene matches. CDR3 length: 15 amino acids. CDR3 sequence reads: CASSLPTGLGGELFF. In DNA, the CDR3 is TGCGCCAGCAGCTTGCCGACAGGGTTGGGCGGGGAGCTGTTTTTT.

This clone was counted a few times. The V call is TRBV11-2, the J call TRBJ2-1; 7 bases map to TRBD1. Germline-derived CDR1 and CDR2 are SGHAT and FQNNGV. The CDR3 is 15 residues long. Trimming cost V 8 bases and J 5 bases; bases outside gene matches: 12. The CDR3 sequence is CASRTMGQFNNEQFF. The CDR3 DNA reads as TGTGCCAGCCGCACCATGGGACAGTTTAACAATGAGCAGTTCTTC.

The chain uses TRBV2 and TRBJ1-2; D is unclear. V was clipped by 5 bases and J by 7 bases, with 8 bases between them. The CDR3 has 11 amino acids. Germline-derived CDR1 and CDR2 are SNHLY and FYNNEI. The CDR3 DNA reads TGTGCCAGCAGTCTGTACAGTGGCTACACCTTC. Translating it yields CASSLYSGYTF.

The chain combines TRBV5-1 with TRBJ1-1, with TRBD1 identical over 9 bases. Germline V CDR1 and CDR2: SGHRS, YFSETQ. Trimming took 0 bases from V and 6 from J; bases not matched to a gene: 9. The CDR3 sequence is 16 residues long. This CDR3 reads CASSLAAQGASAEAFF. The CDR3 DNA sequence: TGCGCCAGCAGCTTGGCCGCACAGGGGGCGAGCGCTGAAGCTTTCTTT.

V is TRBV2 and J is TRBJ2-5; D unresolved. V lost 4 bases and J lost 1, with 7 bases in between. CDR1 is SNHLY, CDR2 FYNNEI, per germline. The CDR3 length is 13 residues. The CDR3: CASSVEAQETQYF. DNA for the CDR3: TGTGCCAGCAGTGTCGAGGCCCAAGAGACCCAGTACTTC.

A remark on this clone: One junction end disagrees with the germline gene, perhaps due to a read error. J is TRBJ1-2 and V is TRBV20-1; D is ambiguous. This CDR3 region has 10 residues. CDR1 DFQATT and CDR2 SNEGSKA come from the germline V gene (reference sequence). The CDR3 DNA is TGCAGTGCTAGCGATGCAGTCACGATCTTC. Translating it yields CSASDAVTIF.

The rearrangement uses TRBV9 and TRBJ1-4; D is possibly TRBD1 (6 bases). V was cut by 0 bases and J by 3 bases, with 9 bases left in between. This CDR3 region has 15 residues. Looked up from germline, CDR1 is SGDLS and CDR2 is YYNGEE. CDR3 DNA sequence: TGTGCCAGCAGCGTAGGGACAGCTGCTAATGAAAAACTGTTTTTT. Translating gives CASSVGTAANEKLFF.

There are a few counts of this clone. This sequence joins TRBV6-5 and TRBJ2-5; the match to TRBD1 covers 9 bases. The germline V gene encodes CDR1 MNHEY and CDR2 SVGAGI. This CDR3 region has 15 residues. The V and J ends lost 4 bases and 2 bases, in that order; junction bases with no gene match: 5. The CDR3 sequence: CASSWTGVFQETQYF. The CDR3 DNA reads as TGTGCCAGCAGTTGGACAGGGGTCTTTCAAGAGACCCAGTACTTC.

The CDR3 coding sequence is TGTGCCAGCAGCTTAGCTGGCAGGGGGAGCTATGGCTACACCTTC. It yields the protein CASSLAGRGSYGYTF. This chain links TRBV7-2 with TRBJ1-2, with 7 bases fitting TRBD1. The CDR3 runs to 15 residues. The germline gives CDR1 SGHTA, CDR2 FQGNSA. The ends lost 0 bases at V and 4 bases at J; junction bases unmatched: 5.

This chain joins TRBV7-9 and TRBJ1-2, with 8 bases identical to TRBD1. Germline assignment: CDR1 SEHNR and CDR2 FQNEAQ (reference sequence). The trim removed 2 bases at V and 3 bases at J, leaving 5 bases unmatched. The CDR3 runs 15 residues. CDR3 DNA sequence: TGTGCCAGCAGCTTACGTTCGACAGGGGACTATGGCTACACCTTC. Translating it yields CASSLRSTGDYGYTF.

This clone has a single count. The rearrangement joins TRBV10-3 to TRBJ2-3; D is possibly TRBD2 (6 bases). V lost 0 bases and J 2 bases, leaving 9 bases between the germline ends. This CDR3 comprises 15 residues. The germline V gene has CDR1 ENHRY and CDR2 SYGVKD. CDR3 bases: TGTGCCATCAGTGAGTCAAGCGGGTTCACAGATACGCAGTATTTT. This sequence encodes CAISESSGFTDTQYF.

Concerning this clone: Other nucleotide sequences from this sample produce the same CDR3. This rearrangement joins TRBV28 to TRBJ2-1, with D possibly matching TRBD2 (6 bases). Trimming left V 3 bases short and J 8 bases short, with 17 bases between. Germline CDR1 is MDHEN and CDR2 is SYDVKM. CDR3 length: 15 residues. Written as DNA, the CDR3 is TGTGCCAGCAGTTTTTCTGGGAGGTTAGCAGATGAGCAGTTCTTC. Protein sequence: CASSFSGRLADEQFF.

The V and J genes are TRBV7-2 and TRBJ1-1, with D unclear. The CDR3 runs 13 residues. CDR1 SGHTA and CDR2 FQGNSA come from the germline V gene. The V gene lost 5 bases and the J gene lost 1 base, with 8 bases spanning the gap. The CDR3 protein is CASSLFSNTEAFF. The DNA for the CDR3 is TGTGCCAGCAGCCTCTTTTCGAACACTGAAGCTTTCTTT.

The genes are TRBV7-9 and TRBJ2-7; TRBD1 matches at 7 bases. CDR1 is SEHNR and CDR2 is FQNEAQ in the germline V gene (reference sequence). CDR3 length: 15 residues. J was trimmed by 0 bases and V by 3 bases; bases with no gene match: 5. The CDR3 sequence is CASSLAGGYSYEQYF. The CDR3 region has the DNA TGTGCCAGCAGCTTGGCAGGGGGATACTCCTACGAGCAGTACTTC.

The chain carries TRBV7-6 and TRBJ2-7, with 7 bases lining up with TRBD2. CDR3 length: 16 residues. CDR1 and CDR2 (germline): SGHVS, FNYEAQ. V lost 4 bases to trimming and J lost 5 bases; unmatched junction nucleotides: 14. DNA for the CDR3: TGTGCCAGCAGCTCTCGGAGCGGGATTTACCCCCACGAGCAGTACTTC. It yields the protein CASSSRSGIYPHEQYF.

The chain joins TRBV18 to TRBJ2-6; D is ambiguous. Trimming shortened V by 3 bases and J by 4 bases, and 13 bases separated the two germline ends. The CDR3 covers 16 residues. In germline, CDR1 is KGHSH, CDR2 LQKENI. Here the CDR3 reads CASSPLLTIGANVLTF. CDR3 DNA sequence: TGTGCCAGCTCACCCCTTCTTACTATCGGGGCCAACGTCCTGACTTTC.

The V gene is TRBV18, the J gene TRBJ2-2, with TRBD1 identical over 10 bases. This CDR3 has 16 amino acids. The V segment lost 4 bases and the J segment 4 bases; nucleotides outside the gene matches: 6. The germline V gene has CDR1 KGHSH and CDR2 LQKENI. CDR3 nucleotides: TGTGCCAGCTCACTGCTGGGACAGGGGATCACCGGGGAGCTGTTTTTT. It encodes CASSLLGQGITGELFF.

This clone occurred a few times. The V and J genes are TRBV27 and TRBJ2-7, with 9 bases fitting TRBD1. Germline assignment: CDR1 MNHEY and CDR2 SMNVEV (reference sequence). J lost 2 bases, V lost 5 bases, and 7 bases had no gene match. This CDR3 region has 15 residues. The DNA of the CDR3 is TGTGCCAGCAGTCACCTCGGGACAGGGCCCTACGAGCAGTACTTC. Its translation is CASSHLGTGPYEQYF.

The V call is TRBV9, the J call TRBJ2-3; TRBD2 aligns across 7 bases. The J segment lost 0 bases and the V segment lost 7 bases, leaving 5 bases of the junction unmatched. Germline-derived CDR1 and CDR2 are SGDLS and YYNGEE. The CDR3 contains 14 residues. DNA for the CDR3: TGTGCCAGCGGGGAGGGCCTGAGCACAGATACGCAGTATTTT. It specifies CASGEGLSTDTQYF.

Only one count was recorded for this clone. The chain uses TRBV28 and TRBJ1-2, with 7 bases aligning to TRBD1. Germline assignment: CDR1 MDHEN and CDR2 SYDVKM. CDR3 length: 13 amino acids. V lost 5 bases, J lost 6 bases, and 6 bases stayed unmatched. This CDR3 reads CASSPGTVHGYTF. CDR3 nucleotide sequence: TGTGCCAGCAGTCCAGGGACAGTACATGGCTACACCTTC.

The CDR3 nucleotides read TGTGCCAGCTCACCCGACAGAATTAACACTGAAGCTTTCTTT. Translated: CASSPDRINTEAFF. V usage is TRBV18 and J usage is TRBJ1-1; D is possibly TRBD1 (5 bases). The ends were cut back, 3 bases at V and 2 bases at J, with 10 bases in the middle. CDR3 size: 14 residues. In germline, CDR1 is KGHSH, CDR2 LQKENI.